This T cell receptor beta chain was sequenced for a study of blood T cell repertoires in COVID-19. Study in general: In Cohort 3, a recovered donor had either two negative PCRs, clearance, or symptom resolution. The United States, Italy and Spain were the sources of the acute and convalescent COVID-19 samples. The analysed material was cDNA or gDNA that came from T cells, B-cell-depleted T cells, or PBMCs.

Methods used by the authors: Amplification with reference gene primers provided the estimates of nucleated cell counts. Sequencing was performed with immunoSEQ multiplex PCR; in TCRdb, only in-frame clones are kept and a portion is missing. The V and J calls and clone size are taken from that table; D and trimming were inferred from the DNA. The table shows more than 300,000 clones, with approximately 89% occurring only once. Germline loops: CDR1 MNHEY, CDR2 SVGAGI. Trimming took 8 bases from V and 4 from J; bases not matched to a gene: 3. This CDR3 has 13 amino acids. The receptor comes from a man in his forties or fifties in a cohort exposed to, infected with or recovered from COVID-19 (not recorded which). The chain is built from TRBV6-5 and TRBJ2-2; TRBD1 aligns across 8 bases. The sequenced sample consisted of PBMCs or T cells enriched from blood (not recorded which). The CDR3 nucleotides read TGTGCCAGCCGGGACAGGACCACCGGGGAGCTGTTTTTT. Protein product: CASRDRTTGELFF.